This T cell receptor (beta chain) appears in the sequencing data of a study of T cell responses to AZD1222 COVID-19 vaccine. Points from the study as a whole: Nearly half of spike-specific TCRs reportedly go after variant regions that carry no mutations. Baseline testing showed seropositivity in only six or seven AZD1222 recipients.

A word on this clone: What it binds is unknown.

Profiled with immunoSEQ multiplex PCR; TCRdb holds only in-frame clones, not every one. The sample comprises 150,000 to 200,000 clones, 75% to 90% of which are singletons, and 6.5% to 7% rests with the top ten. The ends were cut back, 5 bases at V and 6 bases at J, with 11 bases in the middle. Per the germline V gene, CDR1 is LNHDA and CDR2 is SQIVND (reference sequence). The CDR3 spans 13 residues. The V and J genes are TRBV19 and TRBJ2-1, with D perhaps matching TRBD2 (6 bases). This specimen consisted of peripheral blood, obtained on day 0 of AZD1222 vaccination. The clonotype was recovered from an adult in good health. Here the CDR3 reads CASSVTSSNEQFF. The CDR3 DNA reads TGTGCCAGTAGTGTGACTAGTTCCAATGAGCAGTTCTTC.